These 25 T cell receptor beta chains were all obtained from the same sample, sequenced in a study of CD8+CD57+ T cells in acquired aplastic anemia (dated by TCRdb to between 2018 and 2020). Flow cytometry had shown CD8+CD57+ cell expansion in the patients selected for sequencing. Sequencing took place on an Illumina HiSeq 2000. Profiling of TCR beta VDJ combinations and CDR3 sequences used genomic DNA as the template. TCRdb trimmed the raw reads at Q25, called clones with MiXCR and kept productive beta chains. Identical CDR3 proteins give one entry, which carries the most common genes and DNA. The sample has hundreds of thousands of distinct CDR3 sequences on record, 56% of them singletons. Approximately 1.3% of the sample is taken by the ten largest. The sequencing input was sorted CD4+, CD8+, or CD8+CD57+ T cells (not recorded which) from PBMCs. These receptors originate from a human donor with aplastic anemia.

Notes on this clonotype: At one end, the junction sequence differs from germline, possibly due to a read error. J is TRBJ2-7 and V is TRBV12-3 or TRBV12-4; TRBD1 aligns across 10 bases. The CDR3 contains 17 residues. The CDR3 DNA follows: TGTGCCAGCAGCTTAGGTCTGTTGGGGGACAGGGGCTACGAGCAGTACTTC. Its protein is CASSLGLLGDRGYEQYF.

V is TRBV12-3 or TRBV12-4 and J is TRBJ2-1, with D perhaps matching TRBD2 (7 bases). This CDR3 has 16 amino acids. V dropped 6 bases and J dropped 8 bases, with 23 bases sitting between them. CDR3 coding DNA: TGTGCCAGCAGCGTAGGGGGACTACGGGCCAAGGATGAGCAGTTCTTC. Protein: CASSVGGLRAKDEQFF.

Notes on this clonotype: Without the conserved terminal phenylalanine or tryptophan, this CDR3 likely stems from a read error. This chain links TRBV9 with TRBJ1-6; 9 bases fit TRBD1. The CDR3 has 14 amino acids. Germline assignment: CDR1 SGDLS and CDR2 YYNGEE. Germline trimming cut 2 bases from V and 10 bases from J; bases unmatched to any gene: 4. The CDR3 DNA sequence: TGTGCCAGCAGCGTGGGACAGGGTGTCTCACCCCTCCACCTT. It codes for CASSVGQGVSPLHL.

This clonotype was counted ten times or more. DNA for the CDR3: TGTGCCAGCAGCCAAGTCTACGAGCAGTACTTC. Translating it yields CASSQVYEQYF. The chain joins TRBV3-1 to TRBJ2-7; D gene unclear. Looked up from germline, CDR1 is LGHDT and CDR2 is YNNKEL (reference sequence). The ends were cut back, 1 base at V and 3 bases at J, with 1 base in the middle. The CDR3 is made up of 11 amino acids.

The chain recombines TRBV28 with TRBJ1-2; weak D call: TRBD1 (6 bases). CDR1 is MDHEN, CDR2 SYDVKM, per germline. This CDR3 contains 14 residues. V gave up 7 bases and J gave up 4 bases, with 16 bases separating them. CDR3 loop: CASNPLTGFYGYTF. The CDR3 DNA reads TGTGCCAGCAACCCTTTGACAGGATTCTATGGCTACACCTTC.

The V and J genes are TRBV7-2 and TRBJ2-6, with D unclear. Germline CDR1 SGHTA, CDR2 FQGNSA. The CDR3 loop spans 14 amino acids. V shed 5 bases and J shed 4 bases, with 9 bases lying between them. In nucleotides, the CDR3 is TGTGCCAGCAGCCGTCAAGCCGGGGCCAACGTCCTGACTTTC. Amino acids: CASSRQAGANVLTF.

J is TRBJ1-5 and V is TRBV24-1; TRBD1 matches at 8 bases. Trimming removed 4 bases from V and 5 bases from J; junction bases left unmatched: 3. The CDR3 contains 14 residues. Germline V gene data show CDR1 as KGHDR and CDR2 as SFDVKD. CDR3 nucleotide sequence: TGTGCCACCAGTGACCCGGGACAGGATCAGCCCCAGCATTTT. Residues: CATSDPGQDQPQHF.

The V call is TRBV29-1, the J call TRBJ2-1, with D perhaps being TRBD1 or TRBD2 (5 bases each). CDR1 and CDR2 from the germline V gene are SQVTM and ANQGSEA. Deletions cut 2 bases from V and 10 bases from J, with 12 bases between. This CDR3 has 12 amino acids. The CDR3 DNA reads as TGCAGCGTTGAATGGGGGTCCGCAGAGCAGTTCTTC. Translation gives CSVEWGSAEQFF.

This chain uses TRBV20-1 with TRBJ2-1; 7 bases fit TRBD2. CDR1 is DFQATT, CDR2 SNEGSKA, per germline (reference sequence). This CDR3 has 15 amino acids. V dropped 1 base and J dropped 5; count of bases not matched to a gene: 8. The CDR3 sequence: CSARVARERHNEQFF. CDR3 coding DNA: TGCAGTGCTAGAGTAGCGCGGGAGAGGCACAATGAGCAGTTCTTC.

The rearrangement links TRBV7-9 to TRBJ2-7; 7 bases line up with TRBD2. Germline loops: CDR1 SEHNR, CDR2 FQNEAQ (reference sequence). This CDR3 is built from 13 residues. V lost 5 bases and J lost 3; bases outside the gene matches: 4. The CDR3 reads CASSGGRNYEQYF. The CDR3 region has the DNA TGTGCCAGCAGCGGCGGGAGAAACTACGAGCAGTACTTC.

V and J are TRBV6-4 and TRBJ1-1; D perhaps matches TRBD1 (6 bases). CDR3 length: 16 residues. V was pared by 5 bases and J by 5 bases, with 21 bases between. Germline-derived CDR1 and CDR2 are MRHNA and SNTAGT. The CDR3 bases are TGTGCCAGCAGTTTAATCCTGACAGGCGAACGGACTGAAGCTTTCTTT. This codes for CASSLILTGERTEAFF.

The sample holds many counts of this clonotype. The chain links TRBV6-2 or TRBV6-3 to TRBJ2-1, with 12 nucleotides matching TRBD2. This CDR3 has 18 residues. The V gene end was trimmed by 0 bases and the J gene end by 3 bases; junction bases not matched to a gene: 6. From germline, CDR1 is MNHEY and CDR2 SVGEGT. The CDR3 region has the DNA TGTGCCAGCAGTTACTCGTCTAGCGGGGGGGGGCTCTACAATGAGCAGTTCTTC. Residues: CASSYSSSGGGLYNEQFF.

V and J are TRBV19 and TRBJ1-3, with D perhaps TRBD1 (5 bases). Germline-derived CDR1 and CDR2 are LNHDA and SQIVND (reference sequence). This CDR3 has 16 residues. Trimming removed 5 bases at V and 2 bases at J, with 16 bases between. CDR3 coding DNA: TGTGCCAGTAGTGCACAGTCGGGGGTCGCTGGAAACACCATATATTTT. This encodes CASSAQSGVAGNTIYF.

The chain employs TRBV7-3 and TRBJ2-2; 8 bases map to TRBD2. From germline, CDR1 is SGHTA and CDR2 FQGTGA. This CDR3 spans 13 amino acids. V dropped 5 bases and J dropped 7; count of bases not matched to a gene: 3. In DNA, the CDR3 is TGTGCCAGCAGCGCGGGGGGCGGCGGGGAGCTGTTTTTT. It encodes CASSAGGGGELFF.

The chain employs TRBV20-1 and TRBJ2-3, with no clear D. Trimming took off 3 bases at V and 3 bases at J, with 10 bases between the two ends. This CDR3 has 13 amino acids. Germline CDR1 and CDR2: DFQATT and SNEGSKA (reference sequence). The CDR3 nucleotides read TGCAGTGCTAGTCTCCCCAGGACAGATACGCAGTATTTT. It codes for CSASLPRTDTQYF.

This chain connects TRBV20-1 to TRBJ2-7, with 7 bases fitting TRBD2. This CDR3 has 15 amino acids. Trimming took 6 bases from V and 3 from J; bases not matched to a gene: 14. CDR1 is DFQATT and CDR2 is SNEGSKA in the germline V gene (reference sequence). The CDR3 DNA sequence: TGCAGTGCCAGCAGTGCCTCTAGCGGAAACTACGAGCAGTACTTC. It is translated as CSASSASSGNYEQYF.

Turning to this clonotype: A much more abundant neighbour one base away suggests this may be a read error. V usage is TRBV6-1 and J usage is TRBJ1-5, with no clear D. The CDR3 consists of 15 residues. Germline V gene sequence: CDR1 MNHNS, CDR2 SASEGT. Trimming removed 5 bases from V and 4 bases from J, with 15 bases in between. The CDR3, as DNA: TGTGCCAGCAGTCAACGGGCTAACTCAAATCAGCCCCAGCATTTT. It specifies CASSQRANSNQPQHF.

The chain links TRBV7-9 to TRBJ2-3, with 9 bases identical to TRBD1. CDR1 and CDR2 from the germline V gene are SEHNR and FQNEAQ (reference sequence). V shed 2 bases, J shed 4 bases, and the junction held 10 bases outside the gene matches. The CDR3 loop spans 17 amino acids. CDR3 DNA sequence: TGTGCCAGCAGCTTACTACCGAAGACAGGGGGGGCAGATACGCAGTATTTT. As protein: CASSLLPKTGGADTQYF.

The CDR3 DNA sequence: TGCGCCAGCACGGCAGTTAACACTGAAGCTTTCTTT. This gives the protein CASTAVNTEAFF. This chain uses TRBV5-1 with TRBJ1-1; D is unresolved. The CDR3 sequence is 12 residues long. Germline assignment: CDR1 SGHRS and CDR2 YFSETQ. The V and J ends lost 6 bases and 2 bases respectively, with 8 bases between them.

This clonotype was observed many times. CDR3 sequence reads: CASSGTGVYYGYTF. In nucleotides, the CDR3 is TGTGCCAGCAGCGGCACAGGGGTGTACTATGGCTACACCTTC. The gene calls are TRBV9 and TRBJ1-2, with 7 bases matching TRBD1. This CDR3 comprises 14 residues. V lost 3 bases and J lost 3; bases outside the gene matches: 5. The germline V gene encodes CDR1 SGDLS and CDR2 YYNGEE.

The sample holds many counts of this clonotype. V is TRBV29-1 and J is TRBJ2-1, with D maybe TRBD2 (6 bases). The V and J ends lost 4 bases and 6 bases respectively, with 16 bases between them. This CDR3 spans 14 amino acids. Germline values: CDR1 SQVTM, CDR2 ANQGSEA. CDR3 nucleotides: TGCAGCGTTGTTGACGCTAGCGTGGGCAATGAGCAGTTCTTC. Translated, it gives CSVVDASVGNEQFF.

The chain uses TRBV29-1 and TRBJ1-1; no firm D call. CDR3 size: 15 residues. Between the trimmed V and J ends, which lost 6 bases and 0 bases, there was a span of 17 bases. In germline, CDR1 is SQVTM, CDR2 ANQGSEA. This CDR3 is CSVDRQLLMNTEAFF. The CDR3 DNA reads TGCAGCGTCGACCGTCAACTTCTCATGAACACTGAAGCTTTCTTT.

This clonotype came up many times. Written as DNA, the CDR3 is TGTGCCAGCAGTAGGATTGGACAGGGGGCATACAATGAGCAGTTCTTC. This codes for CASSRIGQGAYNEQFF. The J gene is TRBJ2-1, the V gene TRBV6-5, with TRBD1 matching over 11 bases. The CDR3 runs 16 residues. Germline loops: CDR1 MNHEY, CDR2 SVGAGI. V lost 5 bases, J lost 4 bases, and 7 bases stayed unmatched.

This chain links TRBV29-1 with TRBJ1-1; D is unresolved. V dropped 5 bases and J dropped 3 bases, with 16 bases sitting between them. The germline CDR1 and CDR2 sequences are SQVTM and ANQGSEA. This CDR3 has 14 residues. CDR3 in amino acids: CSVRRGRTDTEAFF. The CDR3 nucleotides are TGCAGCGTTCGCCGCGGACGGACCGACACTGAAGCTTTCTTT. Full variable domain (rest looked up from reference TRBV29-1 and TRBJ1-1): SAVISQKPSRDICQRGTSLTIQCQVDSQVTMMFWYRQQPGQSLTLIATANQGSEATYESGFVIDKFPISRPNLTFSTLTVSNMSPEDSSIYLCSVRRGRTDTEAFFGQGTRLTVV.

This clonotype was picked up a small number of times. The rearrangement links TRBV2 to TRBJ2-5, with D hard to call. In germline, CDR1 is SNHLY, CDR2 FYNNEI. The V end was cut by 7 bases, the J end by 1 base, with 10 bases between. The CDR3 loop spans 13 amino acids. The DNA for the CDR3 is TGTGCCAGCATACCCCCTGCCCAAGAGACCCAGTACTTC. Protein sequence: CASIPPAQETQYF.